Listed below are T cell receptor beta chains from one sample, sequenced in a study of T cells after yellow fever vaccination. MiXCR, applied by TCRdb to the 5' RACE reads, yields one record per CDR3 protein. The table shows hundreds of thousands of distinct CDR3 sequences, with around a sixth occurring only once. Material: PBMCs, obtained before the yellow fever booster vaccination. The receptors shown here come from a man younger than 35 who received the YFV17D yellow fever vaccine. Both conserved end residues are part of each CDR3. A D gene is named only where the DNA matches it firmly. Size values are once, few and many counts, or a class for expanded clones, and some rows have none.

J: TRBJ2-7
size: .
D: .
V: TRBV7-2
CDR3: CASSLDGSGDEQYF
DNA: TGTGCCAGCAGCTTAGATGGCTCAGGGGACGAGCAGTACTTC

J: TRBJ2-2
size: .
D: TRBD1
V: TRBV4-2
CDR3: CASTTQGATGELFF
DNA: TGTGCCAGTACAACTCAGGGGGCAACCGGGGAGCTGTTTTTT

J: TRBJ1-1
size: few
D: .
V: TRBV12-3/TRBV12-4
CDR3: CASSPISGQLNTEAFF
DNA: TGTGCCAGCAGTCCCATCTCGGGGCAGCTGAACACTGAAGCTTTCTTT

J: TRBJ1-2
size: few
D: .
V: TRBV7-6
CDR3: CASSLGPTNYGYTF
DNA: TGTGCCAGCAGCTTAGGGCCAACTAACTATGGCTACACCTTC

J: TRBJ1-4
size: .
D: .
V: TRBV6-5
CDR3: CASSKDSSTNEKLFF
DNA: TGTGCCAGCAGTAAAGACAGTTCAACTAATGAAAAACTGTTTTTT

J: TRBJ1-2
size: .
D: .
V: TRBV3-2
CDR3: CASSQVSTKHDGYTF
DNA: TGTGCCAGCAGCCAAGTTAGTACGAAACACGACGGCTACACCTTC

J: TRBJ2-1
size: few
D: .
V: TRBV10-3
CDR3: CAISEELVSTYEQFF
DNA: TGTGCCATCAGTGAGGAACTAGTTAGTACCTATGAGCAGTTCTTC

J: TRBJ2-3
size: many
D: .
V: TRBV7-6
CDR3: CASTEGYTQYF
DNA: TGTGCCAGCACCGAAGGTTATACGCAGTATTTT

J: TRBJ1-6
size: .
D: TRBD1
V: TRBV27
CDR3: CASTNQGGSPLHF
DNA: TGTGCCAGCACTAATCAGGGGGGTTCACCCCTCCACTTT

J: TRBJ2-7
size: .
D: TRBD2
V: TRBV4-1
CDR3: CASSSPGGAWNEQYF
DNA: TGCGCCAGCAGCTCCCCCGGGGGGGCCTGGAACGAGCAGTACTTC

J: TRBJ2-3
size: few
D: TRBD2
V: TRBV2
CDR3: CASSYRLAGVLSTDTQYF
DNA: TGTGCCAGCAGCTATAGACTAGCGGGGGTCCTTAGCACAGATACGCAGTATTTT

J: TRBJ2-2
size: .
D: .
V: TRBV4-3
CDR3: CASSQVVGVLFF
DNA: TGCGCCAGCAGCCAAGTGGTCGGGGTGCTGTTTTTT

J: TRBJ1-1
size: .
D: .
V: TRBV27
CDR3: CASSFHVATEAFF
DNA: TGTGCCAGCAGTTTCCACGTGGCGACTGAAGCTTTCTTT

J: TRBJ2-1
size: .
D: .
V: TRBV7-2
CDR3: CASSLAWETGRDEQFF
DNA: TGTGCCAGCAGCTTAGCGTGGGAGACAGGGAGGGATGAGCAGTTCTTC

J: TRBJ2-7
size: .
D: TRBD1
V: TRBV9
CDR3: CASSKRDSSYEQYF
DNA: TGTGCCAGCAGCAAACGGGACAGCTCCTACGAGCAGTACTTC

J: TRBJ1-3
size: many
D: .
V: TRBV12-3/TRBV12-4
CDR3: CASSRRSSGNTIYF
DNA: TGTGCCAGCAGCAGGAGGTCCTCTGGAAACACCATATATTTT

J: TRBJ1-6
size: few
D: TRBD1
V: TRBV3-1
CDR3: CASSQTGVNSPLHF
DNA: TGTGCCAGCAGCCAGACAGGGGTTAATTCACCCCTCCACTTT

J: TRBJ2-7
size: .
D: .
V: TRBV20-1
CDR3: CSALSTVSDEQYF
DNA: TGCAGTGCCCTCTCGACTGTGTCGGACGAGCAGTACTTC

J: TRBJ2-2
size: .
D: .
V: TRBV10-3
CDR3: CAISELTYTGELFF
DNA: TGTGCCATCAGTGAGTTAACTTACACCGGGGAGCTGTTTTTT

J: TRBJ1-1
size: .
D: .
V: TRBV4-1
CDR3: CASSRQAGTEAFF
DNA: TGCGCCAGCAGCCGACAGGCGGGAACTGAAGCTTTCTTT

J: TRBJ1-3
size: .
D: .
V: TRBV20-1
CDR3: CSANLRGENTIYF
DNA: TGCAGTGCTAACCTCCGGGGTGAAAACACCATATATTTT

J: TRBJ2-1
size: once
D: .
V: TRBV5-6
CDR3: CASWARGESDNEQFF
DNA: TGTGCCAGCTGGGCTAGGGGGGAATCGGACAATGAGCAGTTCTTC

J: TRBJ2-1
size: .
D: .
V: TRBV7-8
CDR3: CASSFLASSYNEQFF
DNA: TGTGCCAGCAGCTTTCTAGCCAGCTCCTACAATGAGCAGTTCTTC

J: TRBJ1-1
size: few
D: .
V: TRBV20-1
CDR3: CSALGDHNTEAFF
DNA: TGCAGTGCCCTGGGCGACCATAACACTGAAGCTTTCTTT

J: TRBJ2-2
size: few
D: .
V: TRBV18
CDR3: CASSPLGGPATGELFF
DNA: TGTGCCAGCTCACCGCTCGGGGGGCCGGCGACCGGGGAGCTGTTTTTT

J: TRBJ2-1
size: many
D: .
V: TRBV7-3
CDR3: CASSLDVSGTFNEQFF
DNA: TGTGCCAGCAGCTTAGACGTGTCCGGGACATTCAATGAGCAGTTCTTC

J: TRBJ1-4
size: many
D: .
V: TRBV4-3
CDR3: CASSQDGFGSRKLFF
DNA: TGCGCCAGCAGCCAAGATGGTTTCGGCTCTCGAAAACTGTTTTTT

J: TRBJ1-5
size: many
D: TRBD1
V: TRBV3-1
CDR3: CASSWGQGARQPQHF
DNA: TGTGCCAGCAGCTGGGGACAGGGGGCGAGGCAGCCCCAGCATTTT

J: TRBJ2-3
size: .
D: TRBD2
V: TRBV20-1
CDR3: CSARPWTSGLTDTQYF
DNA: TGCAGTGCTAGACCCTGGACTAGCGGACTCACAGATACGCAGTATTTT

J: TRBJ1-1
size: .
D: .
V: TRBV2
CDR3: CASPRGTANRNTEAFF
DNA: TGTGCCAGCCCGAGGGGGACGGCTAACCGGAACACTGAAGCTTTCTTT

J: TRBJ2-3
size: few
D: .
V: TRBV7-3
CDR3: CASSLPPWDTQYF
DNA: TGTGCCAGCAGCTTACCCCCATGGGATACGCAGTATTTT

J: TRBJ2-3
size: few
D: TRBD1
V: TRBV7-6
CDR3: CASSPQGGQGVDTQYF
DNA: TGTGCCAGCAGCCCCCAAGGCGGACAGGGAGTAGATACGCAGTATTTT

J: TRBJ1-1
size: .
D: .
V: TRBV3-2
CDR3: CASSQDPAADTEAFF
DNA: TGTGCCAGCAGCCAAGACCCAGCGGCGGACACTGAAGCTTTCTTT

J: TRBJ2-7
size: few
D: .
V: TRBV20-1
CDR3: CSARPLQGGYEQYF
DNA: TGCAGTGCTAGGCCCCTGCAGGGGGGATACGAGCAGTACTTC

J: TRBJ1-1
size: few
D: .
V: TRBV29-1
CDR3: CSVGNSALGAFF
DNA: TGCAGCGTTGGGAACTCCGCCCTCGGAGCTTTCTTT

J: TRBJ2-1
size: many
D: TRBD2
V: TRBV20-1
CDR3: CSALSGGAMVEQFF
DNA: TGCAGTGCCCTTAGCGGGGGGGCTATGGTTGAGCAGTTCTTC

J: TRBJ2-1
size: few
D: .
V: TRBV6-2/TRBV6-3
CDR3: CASRMTGYNEQFF
DNA: TGTGCCAGCAGGATGACAGGTTACAATGAGCAGTTCTTC

J: TRBJ1-2
size: few
D: .
V: TRBV27
CDR3: CASSPGLMNYGYTF
DNA: TGTGCCAGCAGCCCGGGACTAATGAACTATGGCTACACCTTC

J: TRBJ1-2
size: .
D: TRBD1
V: TRBV4-1
CDR3: CASSHVDRGGYTF
DNA: TGCGCCAGCAGCCACGTAGACAGGGGTGGCTACACCTTC

J: TRBJ2-7
size: few
D: .
V: TRBV12-3/TRBV12-4
CDR3: CASSFQSLRYEQYF
DNA: TGTGCCAGCAGTTTCCAGTCCTTGCGCTACGAGCAGTACTTC

J: TRBJ2-3
size: .
D: TRBD1
V: TRBV20-1
CDR3: CSARAAAGGRTDTQYF
DNA: TGCAGTGCTAGAGCCGCCGCAGGGGGCCGTACAGATACGCAGTATTTT

J: TRBJ1-5
size: .
D: .
V: TRBV28
CDR3: CASRGGQPQHF
DNA: TGTGCCAGCAGAGGGGGTCAGCCCCAGCATTTT

J: TRBJ2-1
size: .
D: .
V: TRBV11-3
CDR3: CASSLLPYDNEQFF
DNA: TGTGCCAGCAGCTTATTGCCATATGACAATGAGCAGTTCTTC

J: TRBJ1-1
size: .
D: .
V: TRBV7-3
CDR3: CASSSNEGTEAFF
DNA: TGTGCCAGCAGCTCAAATGAGGGCACTGAAGCTTTCTTT

J: TRBJ2-4
size: few
D: .
V: TRBV5-6
CDR3: CASSLAGEGIQYF
DNA: TGTGCCAGCAGCTTGGCAGGAGAAGGGATTCAGTACTTC

J: TRBJ2-5
size: once
D: TRBD1
V: TRBV6-5
CDR3: CASSYHTGVETQYF
DNA: TGTGCCAGCAGTTACCACACAGGGGTGGAGACCCAGTACTTC

J: TRBJ1-1
size: few
D: TRBD1
V: TRBV20-1
CDR3: CSALRPDRGNTEAFF
DNA: TGCAGTGCTCTACGTCCGGACAGGGGGAACACTGAAGCTTTCTTT

J: TRBJ2-1
size: .
D: .
V: TRBV27
CDR3: CASSSPGWEQFF
DNA: TGTGCCAGCAGTTCCCCGGGGTGGGAGCAGTTCTTC